The rows below give T cell receptor beta chains drawn from one sample of a study of blood T cell repertoires in COVID-19. The protocol was immunoSEQ multiplex PCR, while the TCRdb copy is restricted to in-frame clones and leaves out a portion. The sample consists of some 120,000 clones, roughly 90% of them appearing once. The sample taken for sequencing was peripheral blood. These receptors came from a man aged 45-60 years with acute or convalescent COVID-19. Both conserved end residues are trimmed from each CDR3. Fields, in order: V gene, J gene, CDR3 protein.

TRBV9	TRBJ1-2	ASSVGGQYGYT
TRBV10-3	TRBJ2-6	AITASRLLSGANVLT
TRBV12-3/TRBV12-4	TRBJ2-7	ASSRDRWYEQY
TRBV9	TRBJ2-2	ASSARTGGTGELF
TRBV5-4	TRBJ2-3	ASSLAGADTQY
TRBV6-4	TRBJ2-2	ASSRTGGGTGELF
TRBV30	TRBJ1-1	AWAPGGAKGAF
TRBV19	TRBJ2-1	ASSARLDYNEQF
TRBV9	TRBJ2-2	ASSVAAATWELF
TRBV6-2/TRBV6-3	TRBJ2-1	ASSFASGGYNEQF
TRBV3-1/TRBV3-2	TRBJ2-5	ASSIRAGGPGETQY
TRBV7-9	TRBJ1-3	ASSLAQGAGNTIY
TRBV18	TRBJ2-1	ASSFSGTYNEQF
TRBV18	TRBJ1-3	ASSPGYQQAGNTIY
TRBV11-2	TRBJ2-3	ASSYFTDTQY
TRBV2	TRBJ2-7	ATTPAGETYEQY
TRBV28	TRBJ1-5	ASISGDGQGRNQPQH
TRBV10-2	TRBJ2-7	ASSEYFRSSYEQY
TRBV5-6	TRBJ2-3	ASSLWTGPLADTQY
TRBV2	TRBJ2-7	ASKKEEGAYEQY
TRBV15	TRBJ1-4	ATSRGSGGEKLF
TRBV6-5	TRBJ2-4	ASLAKNIQY
TRBV5-1	TRBJ2-3	ASSLAGGSATDTQY
TRBV30	TRBJ1-2	AWMKNRVNYGYT
TRBV6-5	TRBJ2-1	ASHRQGGPSNEQF
TRBV5-1	TRBJ2-5	ASSLPTETQY